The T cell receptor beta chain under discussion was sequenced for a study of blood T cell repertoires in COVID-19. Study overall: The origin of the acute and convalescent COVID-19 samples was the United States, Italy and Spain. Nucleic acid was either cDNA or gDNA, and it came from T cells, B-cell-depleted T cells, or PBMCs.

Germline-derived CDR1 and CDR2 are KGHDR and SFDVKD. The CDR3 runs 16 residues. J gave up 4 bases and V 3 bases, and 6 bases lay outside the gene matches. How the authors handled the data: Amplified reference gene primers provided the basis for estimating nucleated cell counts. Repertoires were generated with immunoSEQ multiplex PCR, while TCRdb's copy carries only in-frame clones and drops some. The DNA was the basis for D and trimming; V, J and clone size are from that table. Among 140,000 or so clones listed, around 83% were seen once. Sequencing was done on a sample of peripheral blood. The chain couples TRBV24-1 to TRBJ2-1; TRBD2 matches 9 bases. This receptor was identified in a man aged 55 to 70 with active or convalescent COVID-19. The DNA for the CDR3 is TGTGCCACCAGTGATGCCGCAGCGGGGGGTTACAATGAGCAGTTCTTC. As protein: CATSDAAAGGYNEQFF.